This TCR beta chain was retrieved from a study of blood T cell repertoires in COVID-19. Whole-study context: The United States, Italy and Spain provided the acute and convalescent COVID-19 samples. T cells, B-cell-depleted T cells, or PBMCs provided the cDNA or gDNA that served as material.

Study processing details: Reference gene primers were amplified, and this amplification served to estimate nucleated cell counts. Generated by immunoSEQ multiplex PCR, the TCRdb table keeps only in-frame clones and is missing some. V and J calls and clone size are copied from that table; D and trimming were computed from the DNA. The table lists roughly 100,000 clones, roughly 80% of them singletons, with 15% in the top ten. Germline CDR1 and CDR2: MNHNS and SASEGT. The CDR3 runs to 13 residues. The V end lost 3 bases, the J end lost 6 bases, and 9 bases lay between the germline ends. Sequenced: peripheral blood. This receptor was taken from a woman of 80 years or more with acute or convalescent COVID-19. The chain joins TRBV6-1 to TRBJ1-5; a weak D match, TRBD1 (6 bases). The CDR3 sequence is CASSEQGTQPQHF. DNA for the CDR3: TGTGCCAGCAGTGAGCAGGGGACTCAGCCCCAGCATTTT.